This entry concerns a single T cell receptor (beta chain). Its antigen is still unknown. The data originate from a study of shared clonotypes between healthy human individuals. Study outcomes and limitations: Naive subsets generally exceeded memory subsets in estimated richness.

None of the donors, who were healthy HIV-negative adults, had recently had acute infections or vaccinations. J was trimmed by 4 bases and V by 4 bases; bases with no gene match: 8. The CDR3 covers 17 residues. Germline-derived CDR1 and CDR2 are SGDLS and YYNGEE. Running of the assay took place at deep level. Produced via immunoSEQ multiplex PCR; TCRdb's table is partial and in-frame only. The sample lists around 1.1 million clones, about 80% seen once, with 0.89% in the top ten. The specimen was memory CD4+ T cells from PBMCs. Specified subset: CD45RA-negative fraction. The chain is built from TRBV9 and TRBJ2-3; TRBD2 matches 14 bases. The TCR was taken from a man between 18 and 29 years old in good health. Some clones in this sample may be carry-over from other donors' samples. CDR3 coding DNA: TGTGCCAGCAGCCGGACTAGCGGGAGGTCCGTTCCAGATACGCAGTATTTT. Its translation is CASSRTSGRSVPDTQYF.